A single sample gave rise to the 13 T cell receptor beta chains below, sequenced in a study of cytomegalovirus exposure and HLA in healthy donors. 13 Jbeta primers and 60 Vbeta primers were used for the PCR. Data came from immunoSEQ multiplex PCR; TCRdb stores just in-frame clones and leaves some out. This table has about 150,000 clones, about 80% appearing once. Sequenced input: PBMCs. These receptor sequences come from a man younger than 40 in good health and CMV-seronegative.

This clone has a single count. The gene calls are TRBV29-1 and TRBJ1-1; weak D call: TRBD1 (6 bases). The germline V and J ends were trimmed by 7 bases and 0 bases, with 18 bases remaining between them. The CDR3 is made up of 15 amino acids. The germline CDR1 and CDR2 sequences are SQVTM and ANQGSEA. CDR3 coding DNA: TGCAGCGCTCGTGGATTCAGGGGACTGAACACTGAAGCTTTCTTT. The encoded protein is CSARGFRGLNTEAFF.

A single count supports this clone. The rearrangement links TRBV28 to TRBJ1-2; D is ambiguous. The germline gives CDR1 MDHEN, CDR2 SYDVKM. The CDR3 contains 13 residues. V gave up 9 bases and J gave up 3 bases, with 14 bases separating them. Written as DNA, the CDR3 is TGTGCCAGTGGGGAGAGCTTGGACTATGGCTACACCTTC. Amino acids: CASGESLDYGYTF.

This clone appeared a single time. This chain links TRBV6-4 with TRBJ2-4, with D possibly TRBD2 on 6 matching bases. V lost 2 bases to trimming and J lost 9 bases, with 14 bases between them. Germline V lookup: CDR1 MRHNA, CDR2 SNTAGT. The CDR3 runs to 14 residues. In DNA, the CDR3 is TGTGCCAGCAGTGACGGAGGACCAGCGGGCATTCAGTACTTC. Protein product: CASSDGGPAGIQYF.

The chain joins TRBV28 to TRBJ2-2, with D perhaps matching TRBD1 (6 bases). The length of the CDR3 is 13 residues. Germline CDR1 and CDR2: MDHEN and SYDVKM. V lost 6 bases, J lost 1 base, and 6 bases lay in between. CDR3 region: CASRGQNTGELFF. The DNA of the CDR3 is TGTGCCAGCAGGGGACAGAACACCGGGGAGCTGTTTTTT.

The chain is built from TRBV7-9 and TRBJ2-7, with 8 bases that match TRBD2. This CDR3 is built from 16 residues. With 6 bases clipped from V and 0 bases from J, the junction kept 10 bases outside the gene matches. Germline assignment: CDR1 SEHNR and CDR2 FQNEAQ (reference sequence). The chain's CDR3 is CASRGTSGISSYEQYF. CDR3 in DNA: TGTGCCAGCAGGGGAACTAGCGGAATTAGCTCCTACGAGCAGTACTTC.

The chain employs TRBV2 and TRBJ1-4; possible D gene TRBD1, 5 bases. CDR1 SNHLY and CDR2 FYNNEI come from the germline V gene. The CDR3 is 15 residues long. Between the trimmed V and J ends, which lost 7 bases and 8 bases, there was a span of 20 bases. CDR3 sequence: CASTAWGTSGEKLFF. The DNA of the CDR3 is TGTGCCAGCACAGCCTGGGGGACTTCGGGCGAAAAACTGTTTTTT.

The V and J genes are TRBV15 and TRBJ2-5, with 11 bases aligning to TRBD2. The end of the DNA is better explained by TRBJ2-7, so the J call may be wrong. The germline V gene has CDR1 LNHNV and CDR2 YYDKDF (reference sequence). This CDR3 is 16 amino acids long. As DNA, the CDR3 is TGTGCCACCAGCAGAGGAGGACTAGCGGGCTCCTACGAGCAGTACTTC. As protein: CATSRGGLAGSYEQYF.

In this sample, this clone turned up a few times. At the DNA level, this CDR3 is encoded by other sequences in the same sample as well. The chain employs TRBV19 and TRBJ1-1; no definite D call. The CDR3 consists of 13 residues. The V end was cut by 6 bases, the J end by 0 bases, with 8 bases between. CDR1 and CDR2 (germline): LNHDA, SQIVND (reference sequence). CDR3 protein: CASSPYMNTEAFF. Written as DNA, the CDR3 is TGTGCCAGTAGCCCATACATGAACACTGAAGCTTTCTTT.

The V call is TRBV28, the J call TRBJ2-1; weak D call: TRBD2 (5 bases). The CDR3 has 13 amino acids. From germline, CDR1 is MDHEN and CDR2 SYDVKM. With 6 bases removed from V and 9 bases from J, the gap between germline ends came to 15 bases. The CDR3 bases are TGTGCCAGCAGCCGCCGTAGCGTGGGTGAGCAGTTCTTC. It specifies CASSRRSVGEQFF.

The chain uses TRBV28 and TRBJ2-6; TRBD2 is a possible D gene (6 bases). Per germline, CDR1 MDHEN and CDR2 SYDVKM. The germline V and J ends were trimmed by 6 bases and 2 bases, with 17 bases remaining between them. The CDR3 extends over 17 amino acids. For the CDR3, the DNA is TGTGCCAGCAGCCCTGGGACTTCTGTCACTGGGGCCAACGTCCTGACTTTC. Encoded protein: CASSPGTSVTGANVLTF.

In nucleotides, the CDR3 is TGCGCCAGCAGTTTATTCTTAGCGGGAGGATCTTCGGATACGCAGTATTTT. Translating it yields CASSLFLAGGSSDTQYF. This sequence joins TRBV5-1 and TRBJ2-3; 10 bases fit TRBD2. V was pared by 5 bases and J by 6 bases, with 15 bases of the junction left unmatched. CDR3 length equals 17 residues. From germline, CDR1 is SGHRS and CDR2 YFSETQ.

The gene calls are TRBV20-1 and TRBJ1-2; D call uncertain. CDR1 DFQATT and CDR2 SNEGSKA come from the germline V gene (reference sequence). The V end was cut by 1 base, the J end by 5 bases, with 5 bases between. CDR3 size: 11 residues. In nucleotides, the CDR3 is TGCAGTGCTAGAGTCGGTTATGGCTACACCTTC. It encodes CSARVGYGYTF.

This chain connects TRBV5-1 to TRBJ2-3; 9 bases are shared with TRBD2. V lost 0 bases to trimming and J lost 0 bases; unmatched junction nucleotides: 2. The CDR3 runs to 16 residues. Germline loops: CDR1 SGHRS, CDR2 YFSETQ. This CDR3 reads CASSLGLAGSTDTQYF. The CDR3 DNA follows: TGCGCCAGCAGCTTGGGTCTAGCGGGAAGCACAGATACGCAGTATTTT.